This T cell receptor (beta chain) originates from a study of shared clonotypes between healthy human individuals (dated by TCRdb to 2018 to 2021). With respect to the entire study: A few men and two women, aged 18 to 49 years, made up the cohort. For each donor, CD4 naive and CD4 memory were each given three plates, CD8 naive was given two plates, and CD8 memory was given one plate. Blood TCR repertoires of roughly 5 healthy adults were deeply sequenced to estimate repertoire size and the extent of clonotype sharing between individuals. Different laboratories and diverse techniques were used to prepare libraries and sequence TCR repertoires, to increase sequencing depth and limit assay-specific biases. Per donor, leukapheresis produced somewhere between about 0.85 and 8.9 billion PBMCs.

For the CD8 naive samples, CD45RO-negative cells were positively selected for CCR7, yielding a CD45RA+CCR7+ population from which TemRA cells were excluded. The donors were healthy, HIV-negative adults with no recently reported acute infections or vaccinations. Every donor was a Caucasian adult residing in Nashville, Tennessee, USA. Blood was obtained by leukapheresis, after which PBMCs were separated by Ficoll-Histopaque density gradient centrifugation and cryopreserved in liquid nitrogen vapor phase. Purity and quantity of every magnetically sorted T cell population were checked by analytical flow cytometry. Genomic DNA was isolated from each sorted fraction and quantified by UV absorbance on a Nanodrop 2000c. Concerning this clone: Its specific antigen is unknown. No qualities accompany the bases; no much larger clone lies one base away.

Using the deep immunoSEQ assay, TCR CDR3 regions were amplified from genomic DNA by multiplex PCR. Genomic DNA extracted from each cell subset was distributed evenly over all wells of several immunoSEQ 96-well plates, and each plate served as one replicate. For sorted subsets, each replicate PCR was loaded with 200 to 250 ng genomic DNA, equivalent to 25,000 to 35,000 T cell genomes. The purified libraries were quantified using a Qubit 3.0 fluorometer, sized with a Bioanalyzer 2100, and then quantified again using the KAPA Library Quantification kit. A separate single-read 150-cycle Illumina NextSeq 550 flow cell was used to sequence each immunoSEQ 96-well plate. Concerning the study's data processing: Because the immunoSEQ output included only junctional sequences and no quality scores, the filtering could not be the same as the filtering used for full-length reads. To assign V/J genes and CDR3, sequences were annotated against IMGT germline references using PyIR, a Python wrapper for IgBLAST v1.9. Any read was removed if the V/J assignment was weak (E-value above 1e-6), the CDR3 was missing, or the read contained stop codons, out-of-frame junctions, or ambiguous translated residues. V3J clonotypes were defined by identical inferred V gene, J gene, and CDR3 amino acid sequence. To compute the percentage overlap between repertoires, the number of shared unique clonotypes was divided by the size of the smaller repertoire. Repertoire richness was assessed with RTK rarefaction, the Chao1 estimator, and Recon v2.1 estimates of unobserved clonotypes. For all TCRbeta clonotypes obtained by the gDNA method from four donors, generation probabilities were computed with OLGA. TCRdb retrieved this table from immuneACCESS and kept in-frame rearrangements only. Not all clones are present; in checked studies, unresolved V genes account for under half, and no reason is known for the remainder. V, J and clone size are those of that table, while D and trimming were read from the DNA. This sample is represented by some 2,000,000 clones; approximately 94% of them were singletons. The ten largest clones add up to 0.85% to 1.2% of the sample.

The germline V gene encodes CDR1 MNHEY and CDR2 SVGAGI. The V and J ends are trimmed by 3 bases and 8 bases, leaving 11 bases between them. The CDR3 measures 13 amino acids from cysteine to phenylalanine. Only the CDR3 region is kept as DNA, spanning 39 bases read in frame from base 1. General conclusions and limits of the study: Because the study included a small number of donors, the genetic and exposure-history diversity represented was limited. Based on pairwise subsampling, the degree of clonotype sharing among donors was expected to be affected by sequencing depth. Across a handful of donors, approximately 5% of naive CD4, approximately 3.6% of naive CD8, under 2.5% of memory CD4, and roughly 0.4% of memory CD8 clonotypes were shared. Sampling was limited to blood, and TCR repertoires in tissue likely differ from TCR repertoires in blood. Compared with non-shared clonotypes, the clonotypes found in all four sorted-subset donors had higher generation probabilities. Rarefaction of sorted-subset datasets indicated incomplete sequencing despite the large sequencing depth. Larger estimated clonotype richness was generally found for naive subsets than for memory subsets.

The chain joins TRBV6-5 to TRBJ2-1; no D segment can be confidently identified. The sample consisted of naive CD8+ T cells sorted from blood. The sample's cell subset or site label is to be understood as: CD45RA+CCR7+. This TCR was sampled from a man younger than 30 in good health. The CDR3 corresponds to CASSYSPRDEQFF. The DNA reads TGTGCCAGCAGTTATTCCCCCCGGGATGAGCAGTTCTTC.